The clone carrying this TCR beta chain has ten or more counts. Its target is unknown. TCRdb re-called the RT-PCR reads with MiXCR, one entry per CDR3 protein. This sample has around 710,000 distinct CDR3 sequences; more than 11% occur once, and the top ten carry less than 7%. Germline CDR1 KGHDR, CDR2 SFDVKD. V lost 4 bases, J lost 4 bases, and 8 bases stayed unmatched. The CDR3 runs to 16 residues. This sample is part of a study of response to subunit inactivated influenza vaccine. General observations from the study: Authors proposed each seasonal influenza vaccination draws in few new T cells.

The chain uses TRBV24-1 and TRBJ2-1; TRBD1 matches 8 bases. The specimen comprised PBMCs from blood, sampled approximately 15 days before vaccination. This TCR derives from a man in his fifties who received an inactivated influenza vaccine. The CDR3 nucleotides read TGTGCCACCAGTGACTCCTCAGGGGGCAGGTACAATGAGCAGTTCTTC. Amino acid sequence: CATSDSSGGRYNEQFF.